The 3 T cell receptor beta chains given below trace back to one sample, sequenced in a study of T cell responses to AZD1222 COVID-19 vaccine. Sequencing used immunoSEQ multiplex PCR; TCRdb keeps in-frame clones, though not all of them. The sample has approximately 150,000 clones, 85% to 90% seen once; the top ten hold 1.5% to 2%. Specimen: peripheral blood, collected 28 days after the second AZD1222 dose. These receptors all stem from an adult who received the AZD1222 COVID-19 vaccine.

The chain has TRBV2 and TRBJ1-2, with TRBD1 matching 7 bases. The CDR3 consists of 13 residues. Looked up from germline, CDR1 is SNHLY and CDR2 is FYNNEI. Unmatched junction bases numbered 9, after V lost 6 bases and J lost 8 bases. CDR3 DNA sequence: TGTGCCAGCAGGGAGACAGGGTCTGAGGGCTACACCTTC. It yields the protein CASRETGSEGYTF.

The chain recombines TRBV4-2 with TRBJ1-1; no definite D call. CDR1 is LGHNA and CDR2 is YNFKEQ in the germline V gene. V gave up 0 bases and J gave up 1 base, with 6 bases separating them. This CDR3 comprises 14 residues. In DNA, the CDR3 is TGTGCCAGCAGCCAAGATCTTAGGAACACTGAAGCTTTCTTT. Protein: CASSQDLRNTEAFF.

The V and J genes are TRBV20-1 and TRBJ1-4; 8 bases map to TRBD1. Germline CDR1 reads DFQATT; CDR2 reads SNEGSKA (reference sequence). The CDR3 has 16 amino acids. The J segment lost 1 base and the V segment lost 3 bases, leaving 7 bases of the junction unmatched. In DNA, the CDR3 is TGCAGTGCTAGTGGACAGGGCGCTCGAACTAATGAAAAACTGTTTTTT. Translation gives CSASGQGARTNEKLFF.